The TCR beta chain under discussion was sequenced for a study of T cell repertoires in cytomegalovirus infection. Overall study: Indications came from public TCR beta signatures; they pointed to CMV infection and to a matching HLA type.

V gave up 11 bases and J gave up 6 bases, with 19 bases separating them. The CDR3 covers 13 residues. CDR1 and CDR2 from the germline V gene are SEHNR and FQNEAQ (reference sequence). TCRdb recomputed calls from the reads with MiXCR, one row per CDR3 protein. The sample has roughly 640,000 distinct CDR3 sequences, approximately 24% seen once; the top ten hold under 8.5%. The sample was CD8+ T cells from PBMCs. The rearrangement uses TRBV7-9 and TRBJ1-2; no clear D. This clonotype was obtained from a human donor in good health (CMV status not recorded). Some clones in this sample may be carry-over from other donors' samples. The CDR3 protein is CAVPRDSVDGYTF. The CDR3 coding sequence is TGTGCCGTCCCGCGGGATTCGGTAGATGGCTACACCTTC.